This T cell receptor beta chain originates from a study of PD-1 blockade in classical Hodgkin lymphoma (dated by TCRdb to the early 2020s). Study-level background: Nivolumab dosing was 3 mg/kg intravenously every 2 weeks, continuing until either disease progression or unacceptable toxicity. The study used CyTOF and TCR beta sequencing to define a peripheral blood immune signature of response to PD-1 blockade in classical Hodgkin lymphoma. Study-wide findings and limitations: A significant rise by C4D1 was seen in CD4+ but not CD8+ TCR diversity (p=0.0027 vs p=0.16), with the rise being most apparent in complete responders (p=0.02). Diversity was lower in patients who began nivolumab less than 1 year after ASCT, so these patients were left out of later analyses to avoid confounding by immune reconstitution. Among trial patients, those achieving complete response had baseline diversity similar to that of newly diagnosed patients, while diversity was significantly lower in partial responders and progressors. Only a single clinical trial cohort was studied, and what caused the repertoire differences, possibly disease activity or prior therapy, remained undefined. Baseline TCR diversity was reported to be lower in newly diagnosed patients than in healthy donors, and even lower in relapsed/refractory patients.

To note about this clone: The antigen it recognizes is unknown. Base qualities are not at hand, and no much larger clone is one base apart.

The Qiagen DNeasy kit was used to extract genomic DNA from unsorted PBMCs and from the negatively selected CD4+ and CD8+ fractions. TCR beta CDR3 regions were amplified by immunoSEQ multiplex PCR using primers annealing to V and J segments. A synthetic immune receptor repertoire was used to minimize amplification bias, and any residual bias was removed computationally once sequencing was done. Per the original workflow: Custom Python scripts were used to quantify repertoire diversity as the Shannon entropy index. Unsorted, CD4+ and CD8+ repertoires were analyzed separately, except for combined analyses in which CD4+ and CD8+ sequences were merged in silico. A clone was considered expanded if an increase in frequency of at least 2-fold after treatment relative to C1D1 was found, and a pseudocount of 0.5 was applied to clones undetected at baseline. Clones with 0 or 1 copy at C1D1 were classified as singleton clones, and clones with 2 or more copies were classified as non-singleton clones. Clones expanded in unsorted samples were labelled as CD4+, CD8+ or unknown by matching protein sequences in sorted samples from the same patient. Wilcoxon tests were applied to paired samples to test diversity changes from C1D1 to C4D1. TCRdb retrieved this table from immuneACCESS and kept in-frame rearrangements only. Not all clones are present; in checked studies, unresolved V genes account for under half, and no reason is known for the remainder. That table gives V, J and clone size, and the DNA gave D and trimming. The sample data list some 30,000 clones, and around 68% of these were observed just once. The ten largest clones take up approximately 14% of the sample.

Taken with the paper, the label for time point translates to: cycle 2 day 1 (C2D1) of nivolumab. Every trial patient had relapsed following autologous stem cell transplantation, and prior brentuximab vedotin exposure was what differed among cohorts A, B and C. The trial cohort comprised fewer than 65 patients with relapsed/refractory classical Hodgkin lymphoma whose best overall responses were complete response, partial response or progressive disease. Single-agent nivolumab was administered to trial patients in the multi-cohort phase II CheckMate 205 trial. An independent review committee assessed best overall response using the 2007 International Working Group response criteria. Trial PBMCs were collected immediately before nivolumab initiation (C1D1) and during therapy at cycle 2 day 1 and cycle 4 day 1. Peripheral blood was collected in 8 mL Vacutainer Cell Preparation Tubes, from which PBMCs were isolated by centrifugation and then cryopreserved.

The CDR3 holds 13 amino acids from the cysteine to the phenylalanine. Only the CDR3 region is kept as DNA, spanning 39 bases read in frame from base 1. The junction shows trimming of 6 bases on V and 1 base on J, plus 9 bases between the germline ends. The germline V gene encodes CDR1 WNHNN and CDR2 SYGVQD (reference sequence). The chain is assembled from TRBV10-1 and TRBJ1-1; the D gene identity is not certain. Source: peripheral blood mononuclear cells (PBMCs), taken before the second cycle of nivolumab. The clonotype comes from a human donor with classical Hodgkin lymphoma. CDR3 loop: CASRKDGNTEAFF. The DNA sequence reads TGCGCCAGCAGGAAGGACGGGAACACTGAAGCTTTCTTT.